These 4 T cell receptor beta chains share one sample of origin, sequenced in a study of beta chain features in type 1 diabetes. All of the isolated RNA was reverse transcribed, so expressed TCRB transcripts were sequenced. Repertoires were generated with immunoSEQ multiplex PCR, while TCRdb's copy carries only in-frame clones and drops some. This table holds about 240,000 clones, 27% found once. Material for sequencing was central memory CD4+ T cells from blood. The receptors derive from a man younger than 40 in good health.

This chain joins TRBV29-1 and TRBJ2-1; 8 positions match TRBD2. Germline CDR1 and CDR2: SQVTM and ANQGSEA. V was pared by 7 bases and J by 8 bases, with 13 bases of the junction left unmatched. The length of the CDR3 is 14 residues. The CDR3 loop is CSADAGTSFHEQFF. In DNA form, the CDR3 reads TGCAGCGCCGATGCCGGGACTAGTTTCCATGAGCAGTTCTTC.

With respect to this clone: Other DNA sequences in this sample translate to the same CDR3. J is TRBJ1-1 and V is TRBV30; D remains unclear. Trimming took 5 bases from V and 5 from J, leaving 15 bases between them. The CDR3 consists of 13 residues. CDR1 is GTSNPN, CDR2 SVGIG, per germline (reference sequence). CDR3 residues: CAWAPNRRTEAFF. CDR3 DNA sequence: TGTGCCTGGGCCCCTAATCGTAGGACTGAAGCTTTCTTT.

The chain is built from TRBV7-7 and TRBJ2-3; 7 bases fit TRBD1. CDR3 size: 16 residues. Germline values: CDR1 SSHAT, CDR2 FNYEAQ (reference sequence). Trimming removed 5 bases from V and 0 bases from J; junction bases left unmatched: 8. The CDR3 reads CASSQTGTASTDTQYF. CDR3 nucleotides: TGTGCCAGCAGCCAGACGGGGACAGCTAGCACAGATACGCAGTATTTT. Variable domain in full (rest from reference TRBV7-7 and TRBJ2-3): GAGVSQSPRYKVTKRGQDVTLRCDPISSHATLYWYQQALGQGPEFLTYFNYEAQPDKSGLPSDRFSAERPEGSISTLTIQRTEQRDSAMYRCASSQTGTASTDTQYFGPGTRLTVL.

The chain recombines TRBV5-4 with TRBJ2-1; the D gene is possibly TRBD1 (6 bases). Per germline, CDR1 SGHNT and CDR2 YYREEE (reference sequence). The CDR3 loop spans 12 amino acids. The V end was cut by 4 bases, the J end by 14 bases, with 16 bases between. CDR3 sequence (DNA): TGTGCCAGCAGCCTAACCGGGACAATCAAGTTCTTC. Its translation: CASSLTGTIKFF.